This T cell receptor (beta chain) was sequenced for a study of blood T cell repertoires in COVID-19. Using immunoSEQ multiplex PCR, the repertoire was profiled, and TCRdb retains in-frame clones only, with some absent. The sample records roughly 400,000 clones, 88% being singletons. The sample comprised PBMCs or T cells enriched from blood (not recorded which). This TCR was sampled from a woman aged 18-29 years who had been exposed to COVID-19.

The CDR3 spells CASRSRYEQYF. In DNA form, the CDR3 reads TGTGCCAGCAGAAGCAGGTACGAGCAGTACTTC. The chain carries TRBV6-5 and TRBJ2-7; D is ambiguous. The germline V and J ends were trimmed by 6 bases and 4 bases, with 7 bases remaining between them. Germline V gene data show CDR1 as MNHEY and CDR2 as SVGAGI. The CDR3 runs 11 residues.